The sequence of this TCR beta chain was determined in a study of blood T cell repertoires in COVID-19. Study overall: PBMCs, B-cell-depleted T cells, or T cells were the source of the cDNA or gDNA that made up the material.

As handled by the study authors: Using reference gene primer amplification, nucleated cell counts were estimated. Libraries were prepared by immunoSEQ multiplex PCR; TCRdb keeps only in-frame clonotypes and omits some of them. V, J and clone size derive from that table, while D and trimming were established from the DNA sequence. The sample lists 95,000 to 150,000 clones, 65% to 85% seen once, with approximately 3.5% in the top ten. The ends were cut back, 1 base at V and 6 bases at J, with 7 bases in the middle. Germline CDR1 and CDR2: MNHEY and SVGEGT. The length of the CDR3 is 12 residues. Enrollees, roughly 18 to 95 years old, lived in approximately 25 US areas.

The gene calls are TRBV6-2 or TRBV6-3 and TRBJ2-7, with TRBD2 as a possible D gene (5 bases). The sequenced sample consisted of PBMCs or T cells enriched from blood (not recorded which). This clonotype originated in a woman in her twenties or thirties who had recovered from COVID-19. In DNA form, the CDR3 reads TGTGCCAGCAGTTACTTAGGAGGCGAGCAGTACTTC. Translating it yields CASSYLGGEQYF.